Listed below are T cell receptor beta chains from one sample, sequenced in a study of T-cell reconstitution after alpha-beta-depleted transplantation in children. TCRdb ran MiXCR on the PCR reads and lists one entry per CDR3 protein. The sample shows fewer than 550,000 distinct CDR3 sequences, approximately 10% of them seen only once. Sample: PBMCs, mostly from graft donor cells, taken 180 days after TCRalphabeta/CD19-depleted stem cell transplant. These receptors all come from a female patient aged 2-10 years who had a stem cell transplant for aplastic anemia, so the T cells may come from the graft donor. CDR3s include the opening cysteine and the closing phenylalanine or tryptophan. Fields, in order: clone size, D gene, J gene, V gene, CDR3 protein, CDR3 DNA. The D gene is left open where the match is weak. Only some rows state a clone size, as once, few, many or a class for expanded clones.

.,.,TRBJ1-5,TRBV4-2,CASSQARSVAGISPQHF,TGTGCCAGCAGCCAAGCGAGATCCGTGGCAGGGATTTCTCCCCAGCATTTT
few,TRBD1,TRBJ2-1,TRBV7-2,CASSSQGAGLHNEQFF,TGTGCCAGCAGCTCCCAGGGGGCCGGGTTACACAATGAGCAGTTCTTC
few,.,TRBJ1-1,TRBV12-3/TRBV12-4,CASSLVGTAEAFF,TGTGCCAGCAGTTTGGTTGGCACCGCTGAAGCTTTCTTT
.,.,TRBJ2-2,TRBV4-3,CASSQIGEAGELFF,TGCGCCAGCAGCCAGATAGGTGAAGCCGGGGAGCTGTTTTTT
.,.,TRBJ1-1,TRBV6-4,CASRGLNHRPRGQGRIMNTEAFF,TGTGCCAGCCGAGGACTCAACCATCGTCCCCGGGGCCAGGGGCGGATTATGAACACTGAAGCTTTCTTT
few,.,TRBJ2-1,TRBV12-3/TRBV12-4,CASSFMTELDNEQFF,TGTGCCAGCAGTTTTATGACAGAGTTAGACAATGAGCAGTTCTTC
few,.,TRBJ1-1,TRBV7-2,CASSLRGAPEAFF,TGTGCCAGCAGCTTACGGGGGGCCCCTGAAGCTTTCTTT
.,.,TRBJ2-3,TRBV6-2/TRBV6-3,CASSSPRVGRRGTDTQYF,TGTGCCAGCAGTTCTCCCAGGGTCGGGAGAAGGGGCACAGATACGCAGTATTTT
once,TRBD2,TRBJ2-3,TRBV18,CASSPFGLAGAGDTQYF,TGTGCCAGCTCACCATTCGGACTAGCGGGAGCAGGAGATACGCAGTATTTT
.,TRBD1,TRBJ1-1,TRBV29-1,CSVEEPGQMNTEAFF,TGCAGCGTTGAAGAGCCGGGACAGATGAACACTGAAGCTTTCTTT
few,TRBD1,TRBJ1-1,TRBV28,CASSSTGTANTEAFF,TGTGCCAGCAGTTCGACAGGGACAGCGAACACTGAAGCTTTCTTT
many,TRBD2,TRBJ2-2,TRBV5-5,CASRPPGLAGGVGELFF,TGTGCCAGCAGGCCTCCGGGACTAGCGGGAGGGGTCGGGGAGCTGTTTTTT
few,.,TRBJ2-1,TRBV12-3/TRBV12-4,CASSLARRSPYNEQFF,TGTGCCAGCAGTTTAGCGCGACGGAGCCCCTACAATGAGCAGTTCTTC
.,.,TRBJ2-7,TRBV4-3,CASSQDDPVGHYEQYF,TGCGCCAGCAGCCAAGACGATCCAGTAGGGCACTACGAGCAGTACTTC
.,.,TRBJ1-2,TRBV6-5,CASRSGQGGYTF,TGTGCCAGCAGGTCAGGGCAAGGGGGCTACACCTTC
few,.,TRBJ2-7,TRBV28,CASSLGFLAELGLSYEQYF,TGTGCCAGCAGTTTGGGGTTTTTAGCGGAATTAGGACTTTCCTACGAGCAGTACTTC
few,TRBD1,TRBJ1-5,TRBV6-5,CASRPDRANQPQHF,TGTGCCAGCAGGCCAGACAGGGCTAATCAGCCCCAGCATTTT
few,.,TRBJ2-3,TRBV6-5,CASSYSGLGPDTQYF,TGTGCCAGCAGTTACTCTGGGTTGGGGCCAGATACGCAGTATTTT
.,.,TRBJ1-5,TRBV20-1,CSARRGNQPQHF,TGCAGTGCTAGAAGGGGGAATCAGCCCCAGCATTTT
.,.,TRBJ1-1,TRBV29-1,CSVKVRGLRAEAFF,TGCAGCGTGAAGGTACGGGGATTGAGAGCTGAAGCTTTCTTT
many,TRBD2,TRBJ2-5,TRBV12-3/TRBV12-4,CAGSSGRGETQYF,TGTGCCGGAAGTAGCGGGAGAGGGGAGACCCAGTACTTC
.,.,TRBJ1-1,TRBV12-3/TRBV12-4,CASTLLGNTEAFF,TGTGCCAGCACTCTCCTGGGGAACACTGAAGCTTTCTTT
.,.,TRBJ1-1,TRBV3-1,CASSLPIQNTEAFF,TGTGCCAGCAGCCTTCCAATCCAGAACACTGAAGCTTTCTTT